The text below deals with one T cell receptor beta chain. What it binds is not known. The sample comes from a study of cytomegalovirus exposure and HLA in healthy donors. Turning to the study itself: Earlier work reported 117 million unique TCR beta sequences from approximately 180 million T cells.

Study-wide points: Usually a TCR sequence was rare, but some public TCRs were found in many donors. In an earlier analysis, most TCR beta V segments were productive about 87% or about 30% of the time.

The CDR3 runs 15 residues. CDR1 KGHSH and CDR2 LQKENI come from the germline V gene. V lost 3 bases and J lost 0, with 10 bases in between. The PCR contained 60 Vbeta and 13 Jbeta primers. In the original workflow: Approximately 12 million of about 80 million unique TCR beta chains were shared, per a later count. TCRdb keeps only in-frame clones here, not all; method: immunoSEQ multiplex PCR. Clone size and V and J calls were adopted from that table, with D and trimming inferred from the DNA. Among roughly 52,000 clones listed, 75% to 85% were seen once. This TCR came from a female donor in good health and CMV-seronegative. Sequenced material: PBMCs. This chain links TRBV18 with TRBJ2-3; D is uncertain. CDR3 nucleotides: TGTGCCAGCTCACCTTCGGGTTCTAGCACAGATACGCAGTATTTT. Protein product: CASSPSGSSTDTQYF.